The 10 T cell receptor beta chains in this list originate from one sample, sequenced in a study of cytomegalovirus exposure and HLA in healthy donors (dated by TCRdb to about 2017). Receptors were amplified or captured by the immunoSEQ multiplex PCR assay. For the multiplex PCR, a mixture combining 60 forward primers for TCR Vbeta segments and 13 reverse primers for TCR Jbeta segments was used. The clones in this table, taken by TCRdb from immuneACCESS, are in-frame only. Not every clone is retained; where verified, under half of the shortfall comes from an unresolved V gene, and the cause of the rest is unknown. This sample has 150,000 to 200,000 clones in its table, and roughly 84% of those were observed once. The biggest ten clones account for roughly 0.23% of the sample. Sequencing used PBMCs. The receptors originated from a girl less than two years old in good health and CMV-seronegative.

The chain combines TRBV7-9 with TRBJ2-7, with 9 bases lining up with TRBD2. Germline CDR1 reads SEHNR; CDR2 reads FQNEAQ (reference sequence). The CDR3 has 17 amino acids. The V and J ends lost 3 bases and 3 bases, in that order; junction bases with no gene match: 12. CDR3 region: CASSFGAGGFGGYEQYF. CDR3 coding DNA: TGTGCCAGCAGCTTTGGAGCGGGGGGCTTCGGTGGCTACGAGCAGTACTTC.

The rearrangement joins TRBV4-1 to TRBJ2-5; 9 bases fit TRBD2. V shed 1 base and J 1 base; nucleotides not matched to a gene: 13. Germline CDR1 is MGHRA and CDR2 is YSYEKL. There are 19 residues in the CDR3. CDR3 in amino acids: CASSQAGAGGPGGQETQYF. DNA for the CDR3: TGCGCCAGCAGCCAAGCCGGGGCGGGAGGGCCGGGCGGCCAAGAGACCCAGTACTTC.

J is TRBJ2-7 and V is TRBV4-1; 12 bases agree with TRBD2. This CDR3 contains 16 residues. Germline V gene lookup returns CDR1 MGHRA and CDR2 YSYEKL. With V trimmed by 4 bases and J by 1 base, 5 bases remained unmatched. The DNA for the CDR3 is TGCGCCAGCAGCCGTGGACTAGCGGGGTTTTCCTACGAGCAGTACTTC. Translation: CASSRGLAGFSYEQYF.

The chain links TRBV5-1 to TRBJ2-2, with 7 bases matching TRBD1. This CDR3 region has 13 residues. J lost 9 bases, V lost 1 base, and 3 bases had no gene match. Germline loops: CDR1 SGHRS, CDR2 YFSETQ. CDR3 region: CASSLLTGWELFF. CDR3 bases: TGCGCCAGCAGCTTGCTGACAGGGTGGGAGCTGTTTTTT.

The chain couples TRBV6-6 to TRBJ2-7; 8 bases match TRBD1. The CDR3 consists of 14 residues. The ends lost 6 bases at V and 4 bases at J; junction bases unmatched: 8. Germline CDR1 MNHNY, CDR2 SVGAGI (reference sequence). The CDR3 coding sequence is TGTGCCAGCAGGCCGGACAGGGCGTTTTACGAGCAGTACTTC. Encoded protein: CASRPDRAFYEQYF.

This chain links TRBV27 with TRBJ1-3; 7 positions match TRBD1. This CDR3 is 15 amino acids long. The V gene's germline CDR1 is MNHEY and CDR2 SMNVEV (reference sequence). The V and J ends lost 5 bases and 2 bases, in that order; junction bases with no gene match: 6. The CDR3 nucleotides are TGTGCCAGCAGTCCTCGCGGACAGGCTGGAAACACCATATATTTT. It specifies CASSPRGQAGNTIYF.

The chain links TRBV19 to TRBJ2-5; TRBD2 might be the D (5 bases). The last part of the DNA fits TRBJ2-7 better; the J call may be wrong. Germline values: CDR1 LNHDA, CDR2 SQIVND (reference sequence). The length of the CDR3 is 14 residues. The DNA for the CDR3 is TGTGCCAGTAGCCAGGCGGGTTTGTCTGACGAGCAGTACTTC. This gives the protein CASSQAGLSDEQYF.

Here the CDR3 reads CASSLVGGGGDTQYF. CDR3 bases: TGTGCCAGCAGCTTAGTCGGGGGGGGCGGGGATACGCAGTATTTT. V and J are TRBV7-9 and TRBJ2-3; the match to TRBD2 covers 8 bases. The V and J ends lost 1 base and 6 bases, in that order; junction bases with no gene match: 6. The length of the CDR3 is 15 residues. In germline, CDR1 is SEHNR, CDR2 FQNEAQ (reference sequence).

V and J are TRBV27 and TRBJ2-1, with 13 bases matching TRBD2. Trimming cost V 5 bases and J 7 bases; bases outside gene matches: 5. Germline lookup yields CDR1 MNHEY and CDR2 SMNVEV (reference sequence). The CDR3 runs to 15 residues. The CDR3 spells CASSPGTSGENEQFF. CDR3 DNA: TGTGCCAGCAGTCCCGGGACTAGCGGGGAAAATGAGCAGTTCTTC.

The rearrangement uses TRBV6-6 and TRBJ1-5, with 9 bases that match TRBD1. CDR3 size: 15 residues. CDR1 and CDR2 from the germline V gene are MNHNY and SVGAGI (reference sequence). V lost 6 bases and J lost 2; bases outside the gene matches: 5. CDR3 region: CASRWTGDGNQPQHF. CDR3 in DNA: TGTGCCAGCAGATGGACAGGGGACGGCAATCAGCCCCAGCATTTT.